These 10 T cell receptor beta chains came from one sample sequenced in a study of T cells in Graves' hyperthyroidism and ophthalmopathy. TCR beta CDR3 regions were amplified from RNA transcripts. The HTBI set primed first-round TCR CDR3 RT-PCR. TCRdb re-called the multiplex PCR reads with MiXCR, one entry per CDR3 protein. Among a few hundred thousand distinct CDR3 sequences listed, roughly 14% were seen once. Source material: blood. The receptors were sampled from a woman aged 30 to 39 with Graves' hyperthyroidism.

The chain joins TRBV15 to TRBJ1-1; possible D gene TRBD1, 5 bases. The germline gives CDR1 LNHNV, CDR2 YYDKDF (reference sequence). This CDR3 contains 15 residues. The ends were cut back, 5 bases at V and 4 bases at J, with 17 bases in the middle. CDR3 sequence (DNA): TGTGCCACCAGCGGAGCGGGGGGGATAGGCACTGAAGCTTTCTTT. Translating gives CATSGAGGIGTEAFF.

This clonotype was seen repeatedly, ten times or more. The V gene is TRBV6-2 or TRBV6-3, the J gene TRBJ2-1; D is undetermined. The germline gives CDR1 MNHEY, CDR2 SVGEGT. This CDR3 has 15 amino acids. V lost 7 bases and J lost 4, with 17 bases in between. CDR3 sequence reads: CASNIPSLFYNEQFF. The CDR3 DNA is TGTGCCAGCAACATCCCGTCACTCTTTTACAATGAGCAGTTCTTC.

This clonotype showed up many times. The V and J genes are TRBV29-1 and TRBJ2-3; D tentatively fits TRBD1 or TRBD2 (6 bases each). With 8 bases removed from V and 2 bases from J, the gap between germline ends came to 20 bases. This CDR3 comprises 15 residues. Germline values: CDR1 SQVTM, CDR2 ANQGSEA. This CDR3 reads CSHERVGGSTDTQYF. The CDR3 nucleotides are TGCAGCCACGAAAGGGTGGGGGGCTCCACAGATACGCAGTATTTT.

This clonotype came up many times. The chain carries TRBV11-2 and TRBJ2-7; D possibly corresponds to TRBD2 (6 bases). Germline CDR1 reads SGHAT; CDR2 reads FQNNGV. The V gene lost 2 bases and the J gene lost 0 bases, with 14 bases spanning the gap. The CDR3 contains 16 residues. In DNA, the CDR3 is TGTGCCAGCAGCTTATATTCCGGGGGTAGCTCCTACGAGCAGTACTTC. Translated, it gives CASSLYSGGSSYEQYF.

This clonotype has ten or more counts. CDR3 nucleotide sequence: TGTGCCAGCAGTTTCGCGCTAGCGGGAGGCGAGCAGTACTTC. Its protein product is CASSFALAGGEQYF. The V call is TRBV28, the J call TRBJ2-7; 11 positions match TRBD2. Trimming at V came to 3 bases and at J to 6 bases, leaving 4 bases not matched to a gene. Germline CDR1 reads MDHEN; CDR2 reads SYDVKM. The CDR3 has 14 residues.

The chain is built from TRBV7-9 and TRBJ1-1; D possibly corresponds to TRBD1 (5 bases). This CDR3 is built from 12 residues. Germline V gene lookup returns CDR1 SEHNR and CDR2 FQNEAQ (reference sequence). The V and J ends lost 5 bases and 4 bases respectively, with 8 bases between them. Written as DNA, the CDR3 is TGTGCCAGCAGCGTCGACAGCACTGAAGCTTTCTTT. It translates to CASSVDSTEAFF.

This clonotype has at least ten counts. V and J are TRBV15 and TRBJ1-5; D gene ambiguous. The CDR3 length is 14 residues. V gave up 0 bases and J gave up 5 bases, with 8 bases separating them. Germline CDR1 reads LNHNV; CDR2 reads YYDKDF (reference sequence). The CDR3 nucleotides read TGTGCCACCAGCAGAGATCAGGTTCATCAGCCCCAGCATTTT. This translates into CATSRDQVHQPQHF. The entire variable domain, with the rest obtained from reference TRBV15 and TRBJ1-5, is as follows: DAMVIQNPRYQVTQFGKPVTLSCSQTLNHNVMYWYQQKSSQAPKLLFHYYDKDFNNEADTPDNFQSRRPNTSFCFLDIRSPGLGDTAMYLCATSRDQVHQPQHFGDGTRLSIL.

This clonotype was seen repeatedly, ten times or more. The gene calls are TRBV5-1 and TRBJ1-5; 8 bases fit TRBD1. The germline V gene encodes CDR1 SGHRS and CDR2 YFSETQ. The length of the CDR3 is 15 residues. Germline trimming cut 3 bases from V and 3 bases from J; bases unmatched to any gene: 5. CDR3 sequence reads: CASSSTGDNNQPQHF. The CDR3 DNA follows: TGCGCCAGCAGCTCGACAGGGGATAACAATCAGCCCCAGCATTTT. Full variable domain (rest looked up from reference TRBV5-1 and TRBJ1-5): KAGVTQTPRYLIKTRGQQVTLSCSPISGHRSVSWYQQTPGQGLQFLFEYFSETQRNKGNFPGRFSGRQFSNSRSEMNVSTLELGDSALYLCASSSTGDNNQPQHFGDGTRLSIL.

This clonotype showed up many times. The CDR3 DNA reads TGTGCCATCACCTCCCGGGGGGGGACAGGGATGAATGGCTACACCTTC. Translating it yields CAITSRGGTGMNGYTF. This chain connects TRBV10-3 to TRBJ1-2, with 9 bases fitting TRBD1. The ends lost 7 bases at V and 6 bases at J; junction bases unmatched: 15. This CDR3 spans 16 amino acids. CDR1 ENHRY and CDR2 SYGVKD come from the germline V gene.

In DNA form, the CDR3 reads TGTGCCAGTAGGGGGACAATAACTACCTACGAGCAGTACTTC. It codes for CASRGTITTYEQYF. V and J are TRBV19 and TRBJ2-7; possible D gene TRBD1, 6 bases. Trimming took off 6 bases at V and 2 bases at J, with 14 bases between the two ends. This CDR3 has 14 residues. The germline V gene has CDR1 LNHDA and CDR2 SQIVND (reference sequence).